The 20 T cell receptor beta chains listed next were all sequenced from one sample in a study of cytomegalovirus exposure and HLA in healthy donors. The PCR made use of 60 Vbeta and 13 Jbeta primers. The protocol was immunoSEQ multiplex PCR, while the TCRdb copy is restricted to in-frame clones and leaves out a portion. The table records 100,000 to 150,000 clones, about 80% of them present only once. The sequenced sample consisted of PBMCs. The receptors here all came from a man between 25 and 39 years old in good health and CMV-seropositive.

This clone was counted once. The chain couples TRBV28 to TRBJ1-2, with D hard to call. The length of the CDR3 is 14 residues. Germline loops: CDR1 MDHEN, CDR2 SYDVKM. V shed 4 bases and J shed 2 bases, with 11 bases lying between them. The CDR3, as DNA: TGTGCCAGCAGTTCCCCCCCAGGAAACTATGGCTACACCTTC. This sequence encodes CASSSPPGNYGYTF.

The rearrangement links TRBV19 to TRBJ1-5, with D maybe TRBD1 (6 bases). V lost 7 bases to trimming and J lost 4 bases, with 11 bases between them. The CDR3 runs to 13 residues. Per germline, CDR1 LNHDA and CDR2 SQIVND (reference sequence). The DNA of the CDR3 is TGTGCCAGTAACCCCGACAGGAATCAGCCCCAGCATTTT. Residues: CASNPDRNQPQHF.

As regards this clone: Within the sample, other DNA sequences also encode this same CDR3. The J gene is TRBJ1-5, the V gene TRBV7-6; D is undetermined. Germline V gene sequence: CDR1 SGHVS, CDR2 FNYEAQ. This CDR3 has 13 amino acids. Trimming took 6 bases from V and 4 from J, leaving 10 bases between them. CDR3 amino acids: CASSGSGNQPQHF. For the CDR3, the DNA is TGTGCCAGCAGTGGGTCAGGAAATCAGCCCCAGCATTTT.

This clone was counted once. The chain uses TRBV25-1 and TRBJ2-1; D may be TRBD2 (5 bases). The CDR3 runs 13 residues. CDR1 MGHDK and CDR2 SYGVNS come from the germline V gene. Trimming pared 4 bases from V and 4 bases from J, leaving 8 bases between. CDR3 coding DNA: TGTGCCAGCAGTGTTAGCGATTACAATGAGCAGTTCTTC. As protein: CASSVSDYNEQFF.

This clone has only a few counts. V and J are TRBV30 and TRBJ2-2; D not certain. Trimming took 3 bases from V and 5 from J, leaving 13 bases between them. Per the germline V gene, CDR1 is GTSNPN and CDR2 is SVGIG (reference sequence). CDR3 size: 14 residues. The CDR3 is CAWRALQSTGELFF. CDR3 sequence (DNA): TGTGCCTGGAGGGCCCTACAGAGTACCGGGGAGCTGTTTTTT.

The chain uses TRBV7-3 and TRBJ1-1; TRBD1 is a possible D gene (6 bases). V shed 2 bases and J shed 6 bases, with 16 bases lying between them. The CDR3 totals 15 residues. Germline V CDR1 and CDR2: SGHTA, FQGTGA. CDR3 bases: TGTGCCAGCAGCTTAGAACAGGGTTCGTTATCTGAAGCTTTCTTT. Encoded protein: CASSLEQGSLSEAFF.

The chain recombines TRBV4-1 with TRBJ1-1; D ambiguous. Trimming cost V 6 bases and J 1 base, with 12 bases left between them. The germline V gene encodes CDR1 MGHRA and CDR2 YSYEKL. The CDR3 runs to 14 residues. The CDR3 spells CASSPATGNTEAFF. CDR3 nucleotide sequence: TGCGCCAGCAGTCCAGCCACGGGGAACACTGAAGCTTTCTTT.

This clone was counted only a few times. This chain connects TRBV30 to TRBJ1-2; 9 bases align to TRBD1. Germline trimming cut 4 bases from V and 7 bases from J; bases unmatched to any gene: 4. The germline gives CDR1 GTSNPN, CDR2 SVGIG (reference sequence). The CDR3 sequence is 12 residues long. CDR3 coding DNA: TGTGCCTGGAAAGACAGGGGGTCTGGCTACACCTTC. This sequence encodes CAWKDRGSGYTF.

The CDR3 reads CASSPQTGTGVHEQYF. In DNA, the CDR3 is TGTGCCAGCAGCCCGCAAACCGGGACAGGGGTTCACGAGCAGTACTTC. V and J are TRBV9 and TRBJ2-7; 10 nucleotides line up with TRBD1. The CDR3 consists of 16 residues. Germline trimming cut 4 bases from V and 5 bases from J; bases unmatched to any gene: 12. The germline V gene encodes CDR1 SGDLS and CDR2 YYNGEE.

As DNA, the CDR3 is TGTGCCAGCAGCATCGGGACTAGCGGGAGCGCCTATCAAGAGCAGTACTTC. Its protein is CASSIGTSGSAYQEQYF. The chain recombines TRBV7-9 with TRBJ2-7; 14 bases are a match to TRBD2. The CDR3 covers 17 residues. Looked up from germline, CDR1 is SEHNR and CDR2 is FQNEAQ (reference sequence). The J segment lost 7 bases and the V segment lost 5 bases, leaving 13 bases of the junction unmatched.

CDR3 in DNA: TGTGCCAGCAGCTGGGGGACAGGTGATCGTTACACCTTC. Amino acids: CASSWGTGDRYTF. V gene TRBV5-6 combines with J gene TRBJ1-2; 8 bases are shared with TRBD1. After removal of 3 bases from V and 11 bases from J, the junction contained 9 bases not matched to a gene. The length of the CDR3 is 13 residues. The germline V gene has CDR1 SGHDT and CDR2 YYEEEE.

The chain carries TRBV29-1 and TRBJ1-2; the match to TRBD1 covers 8 bases. This CDR3 comprises 13 residues. Trimming cost V 4 bases and J 6 bases; bases outside gene matches: 7. Germline loops: CDR1 SQVTM, CDR2 ANQGSEA. CDR3 loop: CSVVRDRLHGYTF. The CDR3 nucleotides are TGCAGCGTTGTTCGGGACAGGTTACATGGCTACACCTTC.

CDR3 residues: CASHPGITNSGANVLTF. As DNA, the CDR3 is TGTGCCAGCCACCCGGGGATAACAAACTCTGGGGCCAACGTCCTGACTTTC. This chain uses TRBV27 with TRBJ2-6; D perhaps matches TRBD2 (5 bases). This CDR3 spans 17 amino acids. The germline V gene encodes CDR1 MNHEY and CDR2 SMNVEV (reference sequence). The ends were cut back, 8 bases at V and 0 bases at J, with 17 bases in the middle.

This clone was detected once. The same CDR3 can be traced to other DNA sequences in this sample. This chain connects TRBV6-5 to TRBJ2-7; unclear D gene. The CDR3 length is 13 residues. Germline CDR1 is MNHEY and CDR2 is SVGAGI. V was pared by 2 bases and J by 2 bases, with 7 bases between. The CDR3 nucleotides read TGTGCCAGCAGTTACGGCAGGACCTACGAGCAGTACTTC. It encodes CASSYGRTYEQYF.

This rearrangement joins TRBV25-1 to TRBJ2-7; D remains ambiguous. The CDR3 runs to 13 residues. CDR1 is MGHDK, CDR2 SYGVNS, per germline. V gave up 6 bases and J gave up 7 bases, with 16 bases separating them. The CDR3 DNA reads TGTGCCAGCAGAAACACAAACCGAGGAGAGCAGTACTTC. This sequence encodes CASRNTNRGEQYF.

This clone was seen a single time. This chain uses TRBV5-1 with TRBJ2-2, with unresolved D. Trimming cost V 0 bases and J 6 bases, with 6 bases left between them. CDR1 and CDR2 (germline): SGHRS, YFSETQ. This CDR3 contains 13 residues. CDR3 nucleotide sequence: TGCGCCAGCAGCTTGGTACAGTCCGGGGAGCTGTTTTTT. Amino acids: CASSLVQSGELFF.

The rearrangement links TRBV9 to TRBJ2-1; the match to TRBD1 covers 8 bases. There are 18 residues in the CDR3. Losses at the gene ends were 0 bases for V and 1 base for J; bases not matched to a gene: 9. CDR1 and CDR2 from the germline V gene are SGDLS and YYNGEE. CDR3 loop: CASSVGQGTGRSYNEQFF. CDR3 in DNA: TGTGCCAGCAGCGTAGGACAGGGGACGGGTAGATCCTACAATGAGCAGTTCTTC.

This CDR3 reads CASSPGVGGYGYTF. In DNA, the CDR3 is TGTGCCAGCAGCCCAGGAGTGGGGGGCTATGGCTACACCTTC. This chain joins TRBV5-8 and TRBJ1-2; possible D gene TRBD1, 5 bases. The V end was cut by 4 bases, the J end by 4 bases, with 14 bases between. The CDR3 covers 14 residues. CDR1 and CDR2 from the germline V gene are SGHTS and YDEGEE.

This chain links TRBV28 with TRBJ2-3, with 16 bases lining up with TRBD2. The CDR3 runs 16 residues. V lost 5 bases to trimming and J lost 6 bases; unmatched junction nucleotides: 5. Germline V CDR1 and CDR2: MDHEN, SYDVKM. Here the CDR3 DNA reads TGTGCCAGCAGTCCGGGACTAGCGGGAGGGCCGGATACGCAGTATTTT. Translated: CASSPGLAGGPDTQYF. Combining the CDR3 with reference TRBV28 and TRBJ2-3 gives the whole variable domain DVKVTQSSRYLVKRTGEKVFLECVQDMDHENMFWYRQDPGLGLRLIYFSYDVKMKEKGDIPEGYSVSREKKERFSLILESASTNQTSMYLCASSPGLAGGPDTQYFGPGTRLTVL.

The V gene is TRBV27, the J gene TRBJ2-2; D is perhaps TRBD1 (5 bases). The CDR3 spans 14 residues. Germline-derived CDR1 and CDR2 are MNHEY and SMNVEV (reference sequence). Trimming shortened V by 0 bases and J by 6 bases, and 8 bases separated the two germline ends. In DNA form, the CDR3 reads TGTGCCAGCAGTTTATCGTTGGGGCCCGGGGAGCTGTTTTTT. It codes for CASSLSLGPGELFF.